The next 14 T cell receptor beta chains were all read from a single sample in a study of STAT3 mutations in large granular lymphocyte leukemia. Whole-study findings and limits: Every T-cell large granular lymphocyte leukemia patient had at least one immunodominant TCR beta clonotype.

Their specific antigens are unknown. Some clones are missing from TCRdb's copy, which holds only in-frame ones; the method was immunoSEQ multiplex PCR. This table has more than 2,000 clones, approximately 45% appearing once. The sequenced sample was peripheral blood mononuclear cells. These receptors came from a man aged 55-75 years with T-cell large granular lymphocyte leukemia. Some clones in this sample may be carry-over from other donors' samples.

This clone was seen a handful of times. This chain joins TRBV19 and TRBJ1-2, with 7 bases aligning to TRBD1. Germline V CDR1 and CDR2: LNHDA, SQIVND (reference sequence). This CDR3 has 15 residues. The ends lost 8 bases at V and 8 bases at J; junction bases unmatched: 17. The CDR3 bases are TGTGCCAGTTCGGCTGCGGGACAGCGGGGAAGGGGCTACACCTTC. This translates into CASSAAGQRGRGYTF.

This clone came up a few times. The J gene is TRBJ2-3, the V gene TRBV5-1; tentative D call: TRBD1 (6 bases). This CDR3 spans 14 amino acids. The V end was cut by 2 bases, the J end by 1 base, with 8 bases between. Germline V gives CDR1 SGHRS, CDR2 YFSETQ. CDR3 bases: TGCGCCAGCAGCTTTGGACAGCGCACAGATACGCAGTATTTT. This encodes CASSFGQRTDTQYF.

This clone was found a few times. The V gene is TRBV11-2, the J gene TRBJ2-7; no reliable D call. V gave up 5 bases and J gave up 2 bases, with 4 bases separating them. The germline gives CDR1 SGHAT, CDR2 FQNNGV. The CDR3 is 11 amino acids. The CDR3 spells CASSITYEQYF. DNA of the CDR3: TGTGCCAGCAGCATAACCTACGAGCAGTACTTC.

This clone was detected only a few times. The CDR3 DNA reads as TGTGCCAGCAGCTCGGACGGCAACTATGGCTACACCTTC. This gives the protein CASSSDGNYGYTF. This chain connects TRBV5-6 to TRBJ1-2; no reliable D call. Germline V gene data show CDR1 as SGHDT and CDR2 as YYEEEE. V was clipped by 3 bases and J by 2 bases, with 8 bases between them. The CDR3 loop spans 13 amino acids.

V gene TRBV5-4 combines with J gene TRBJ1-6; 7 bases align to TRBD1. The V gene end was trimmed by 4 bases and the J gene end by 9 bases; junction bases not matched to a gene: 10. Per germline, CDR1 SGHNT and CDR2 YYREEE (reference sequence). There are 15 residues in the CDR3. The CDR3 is CASSPGQRMSSPLHF. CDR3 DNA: TGTGCCAGCAGCCCGGGACAGCGAATGAGTTCACCCCTCCACTTT.

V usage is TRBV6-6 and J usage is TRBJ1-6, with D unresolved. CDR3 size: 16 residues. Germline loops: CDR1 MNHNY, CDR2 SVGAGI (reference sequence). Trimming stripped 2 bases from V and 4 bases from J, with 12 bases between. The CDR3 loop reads CASSYKPGGYNSPLHF. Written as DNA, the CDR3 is TGTGCCAGCAGTTACAAACCCGGCGGTTATAATTCACCCCTCCACTTT.

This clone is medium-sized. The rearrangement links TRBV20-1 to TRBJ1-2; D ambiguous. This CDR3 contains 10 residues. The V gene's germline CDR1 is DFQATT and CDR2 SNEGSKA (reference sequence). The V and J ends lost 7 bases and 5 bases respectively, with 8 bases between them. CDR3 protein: CSVPYYGYTF. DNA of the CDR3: TGCAGTGTCCCGTATTATGGCTACACCTTC.

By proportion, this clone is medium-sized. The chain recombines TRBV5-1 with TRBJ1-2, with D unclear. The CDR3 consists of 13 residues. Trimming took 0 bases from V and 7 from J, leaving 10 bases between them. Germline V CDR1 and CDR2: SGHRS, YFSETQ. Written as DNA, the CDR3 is TGCGCCAGCAGCTTGGAAGGCATGGTTGGCTACACCTTC. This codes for CASSLEGMVGYTF.

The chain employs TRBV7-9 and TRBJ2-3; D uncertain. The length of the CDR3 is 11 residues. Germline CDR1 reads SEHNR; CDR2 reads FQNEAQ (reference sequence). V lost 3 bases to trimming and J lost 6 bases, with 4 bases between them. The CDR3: CASSFRDTQYF. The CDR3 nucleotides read TGTGCCAGCAGCTTTAGGGATACGCAGTATTTT.

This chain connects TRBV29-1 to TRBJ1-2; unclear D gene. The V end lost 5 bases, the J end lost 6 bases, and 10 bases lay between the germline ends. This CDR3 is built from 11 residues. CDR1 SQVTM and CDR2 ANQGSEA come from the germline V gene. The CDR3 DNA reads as TGCAGCGTTTATCCGGTGGATGGCTACACCTTC. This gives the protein CSVYPVDGYTF.

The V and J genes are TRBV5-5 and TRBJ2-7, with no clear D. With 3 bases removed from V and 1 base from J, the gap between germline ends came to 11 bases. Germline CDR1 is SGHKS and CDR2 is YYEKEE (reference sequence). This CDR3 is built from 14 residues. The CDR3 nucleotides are TGTGCCAGCAGCTCCCATTGGGTATCCTACGAGCAGTACTTC. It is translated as CASSSHWVSYEQYF.

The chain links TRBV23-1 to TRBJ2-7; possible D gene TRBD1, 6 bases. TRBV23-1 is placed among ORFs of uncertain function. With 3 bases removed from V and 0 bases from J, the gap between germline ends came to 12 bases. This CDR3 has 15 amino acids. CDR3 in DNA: TGCGCCAGCAGTCACCGGACAGCCAGCTCCTACGAGCAGTACTTC. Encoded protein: CASSHRTASSYEQYF.

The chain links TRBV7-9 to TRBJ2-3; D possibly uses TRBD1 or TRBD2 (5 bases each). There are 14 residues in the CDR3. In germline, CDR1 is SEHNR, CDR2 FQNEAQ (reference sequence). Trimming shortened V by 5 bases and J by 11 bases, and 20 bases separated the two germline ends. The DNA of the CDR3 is TGTGCCAGCAGCCCGAGCAGGTGGGACCGAGAGCAGTATTTT. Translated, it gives CASSPSRWDREQYF.

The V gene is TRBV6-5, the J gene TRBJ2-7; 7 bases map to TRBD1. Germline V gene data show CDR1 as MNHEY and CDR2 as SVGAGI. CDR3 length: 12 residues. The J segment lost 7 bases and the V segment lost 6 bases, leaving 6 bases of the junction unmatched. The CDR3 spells CASRTTRGEQYF. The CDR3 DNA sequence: TGTGCCAGCAGGACCACCAGGGGGGAGCAGTACTTC.